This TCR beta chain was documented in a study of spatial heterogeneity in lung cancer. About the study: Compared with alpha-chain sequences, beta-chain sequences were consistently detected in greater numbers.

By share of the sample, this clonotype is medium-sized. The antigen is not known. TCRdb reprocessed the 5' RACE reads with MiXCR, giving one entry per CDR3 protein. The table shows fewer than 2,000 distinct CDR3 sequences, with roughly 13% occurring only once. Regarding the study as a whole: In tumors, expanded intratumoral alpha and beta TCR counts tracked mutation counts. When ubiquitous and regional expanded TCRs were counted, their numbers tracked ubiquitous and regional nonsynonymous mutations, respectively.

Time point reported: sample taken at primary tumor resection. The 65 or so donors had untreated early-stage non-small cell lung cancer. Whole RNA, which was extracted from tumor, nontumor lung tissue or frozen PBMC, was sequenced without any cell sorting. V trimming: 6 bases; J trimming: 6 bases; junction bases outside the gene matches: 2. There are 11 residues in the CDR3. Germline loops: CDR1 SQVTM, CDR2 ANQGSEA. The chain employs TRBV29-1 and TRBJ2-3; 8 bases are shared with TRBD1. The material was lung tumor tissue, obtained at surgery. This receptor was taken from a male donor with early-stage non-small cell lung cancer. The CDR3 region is CSVQGADTQYF. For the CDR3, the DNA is TGCAGCGTCCAGGGGGCGGATACGCAGTATTTT.